This TCR beta chain was found in a study of blood T cells in healthy people across ages. General study findings and limits: The study could not conclusively compare naive and antigen-experienced cells, given its unsorted PBMCs. Across the age range, TCR beta diversity per million T cells fell in a roughly linear way.

For every donor, a draw yielded roughly 10 milliliters of peripheral blood. V lost 5 bases and J lost 2, with 15 bases in between. Germline V gene lookup returns CDR1 SGHTA and CDR2 FQGTGA. The CDR3 spans 15 residues. Next came a second PCR, run for 7 to 11 cycles, which used a sample-barcoded 5' primer along with a J-beta primer mix. CDR3-containing paired-end reads numbered at least 2.5 million in each sample. MiXCR was run by TCRdb on the 5' RACE reads, yielding one entry per CDR3 protein. The data show over 750,000 distinct CDR3 sequences, just under 25% seen once. A remark on this clonotype: Its antigen remains unidentified.

This sample was also put to use in a study of T cells of mothers and their children.

The chain couples TRBV7-3 to TRBJ2-5; D perhaps matches TRBD1 (7 bases). The clonotype was recovered from a boy younger than 18 in good health. Sequenced material: blood. The CDR3: CASSPGGPRQETQYF. The CDR3 DNA follows: TGTGCCAGCAGCCCAGGGGGGCCGCGACAAGAGACCCAGTACTTC.